The 3 T cell receptor beta chains below were found in one sample sequenced in a study of blood T cell repertoires in COVID-19. Assay: immunoSEQ multiplex PCR; the TCRdb copy retains only in-frame clones and omits some. This sample carries approximately 46,000 clones, 86% of them seen once, and the ten largest clones take 15% to 20%. Sequencing was carried out using peripheral blood. These TCRs come from a man in his sixties with active or convalescent COVID-19.

In its sample, this clone was seen a few times. This specimen includes other DNA sequences encoding the same CDR3. This sequence joins TRBV30 and TRBJ2-5; D remains ambiguous. This CDR3 has 12 amino acids. V dropped 0 bases and J dropped 5 bases, with 7 bases sitting between them. Germline CDR1 is GTSNPN and CDR2 is SVGIG (reference sequence). This chain's CDR3 is CAWSVRRETQYF. CDR3 DNA: TGTGCCTGGAGTGTACGCAGGGAGACCCAGTACTTC.

CDR3 region: CASSEAGQGSLTGYGYTF. Here the CDR3 DNA reads TGTGCCAGCAGTGAAGCGGGTCAGGGAAGCTTAACTGGGTATGGCTACACCTTC. V usage is TRBV2 and J usage is TRBJ1-2, with D possibly being TRBD1 (5 bases). The germline gives CDR1 SNHLY, CDR2 FYNNEI. The CDR3 runs 18 residues. Trimming pared 0 bases from V and 5 bases from J, leaving 22 bases between.

The CDR3 loop is CASTPDRDQPQHF. CDR3 nucleotides: TGTGCCAGTACCCCGGACAGGGATCAGCCCCAGCATTTT. V and J are TRBV19 and TRBJ1-5; 8 nucleotides match TRBD1. This CDR3 is built from 13 residues. In germline, CDR1 is LNHDA, CDR2 SQIVND (reference sequence). The ends lost 7 bases at V and 5 bases at J; junction bases unmatched: 4.